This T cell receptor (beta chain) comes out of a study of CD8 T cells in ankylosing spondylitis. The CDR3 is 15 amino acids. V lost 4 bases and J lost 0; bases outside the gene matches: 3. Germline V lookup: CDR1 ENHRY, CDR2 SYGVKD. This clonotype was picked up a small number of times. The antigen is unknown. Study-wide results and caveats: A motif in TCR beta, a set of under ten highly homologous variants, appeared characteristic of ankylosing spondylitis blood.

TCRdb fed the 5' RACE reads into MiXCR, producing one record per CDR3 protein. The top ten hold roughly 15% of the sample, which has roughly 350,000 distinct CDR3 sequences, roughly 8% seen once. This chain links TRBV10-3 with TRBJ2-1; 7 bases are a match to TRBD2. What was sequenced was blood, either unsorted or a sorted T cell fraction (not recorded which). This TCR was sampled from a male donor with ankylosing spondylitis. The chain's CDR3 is CAISGGGSSYNEQFF. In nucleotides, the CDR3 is TGTGCCATCAGTGGTGGCGGGAGCTCCTACAATGAGCAGTTCTTC.